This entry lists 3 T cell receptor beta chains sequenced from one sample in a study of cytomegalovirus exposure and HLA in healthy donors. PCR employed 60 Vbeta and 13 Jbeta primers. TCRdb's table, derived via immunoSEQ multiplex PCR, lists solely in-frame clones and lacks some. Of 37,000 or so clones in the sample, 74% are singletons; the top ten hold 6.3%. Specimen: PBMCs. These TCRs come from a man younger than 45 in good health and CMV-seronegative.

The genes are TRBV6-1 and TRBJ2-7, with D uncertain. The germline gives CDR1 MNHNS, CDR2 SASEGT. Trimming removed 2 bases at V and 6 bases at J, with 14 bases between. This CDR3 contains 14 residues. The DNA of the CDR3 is TGTGCCAGCAGTGAACCCCTACCCTATAGCGAGCAGTACTTC. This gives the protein CASSEPLPYSEQYF.

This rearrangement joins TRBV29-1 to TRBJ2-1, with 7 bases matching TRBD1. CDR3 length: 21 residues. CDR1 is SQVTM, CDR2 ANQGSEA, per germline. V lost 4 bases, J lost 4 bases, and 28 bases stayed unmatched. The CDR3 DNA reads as TGCAGCGTTGGGAACACTTCACCGGGACAGTCTTTGTCGGGCACTTACAATGAGCAGTTCTTC. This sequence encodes CSVGNTSPGQSLSGTYNEQFF.

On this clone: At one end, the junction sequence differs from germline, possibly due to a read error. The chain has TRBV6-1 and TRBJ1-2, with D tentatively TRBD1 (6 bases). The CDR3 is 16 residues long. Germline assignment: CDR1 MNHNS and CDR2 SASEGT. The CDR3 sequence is CASSEPPGQTNYGYPF. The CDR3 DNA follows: TGTGCCAGCAGCGAACCCCCTGGACAGACTAACTATGGCTACCCCTTC.